Below are 10 T cell receptor beta chains sequenced from a single sample in a study of T cell responses to AZD1222 COVID-19 vaccine. The protocol was immunoSEQ multiplex PCR, while the TCRdb copy is restricted to in-frame clones and leaves out a portion. The sample yields some 170,000 clones, around nine tenths seen once. The source material was peripheral blood, sampled 28 days after the second AZD1222 dose. These receptors were collected from an adult who received the AZD1222 COVID-19 vaccine.

The rearrangement links TRBV5-1 to TRBJ1-2; D is uncertain. V was shortened by 3 bases and J by 4 bases, with 10 bases between the two germline ends. The CDR3 has 13 residues. Germline V gene lookup returns CDR1 SGHRS and CDR2 YFSETQ. CDR3: CASSSDGIYGYTF. CDR3 coding DNA: TGCGCCAGCAGCTCTGATGGAATCTATGGCTACACCTTC.

This chain connects TRBV7-2 to TRBJ2-1; D is perhaps TRBD1 or TRBD2 (5 bases each). Germline-derived CDR1 and CDR2 are SGHTA and FQGNSA. This CDR3 is 12 amino acids long. V lost 3 bases, J lost 10 bases, and 10 bases lay in between. For the CDR3, the DNA is TGTGCCAGCAGCTTGGTTCGGGACGAGCAGTTCTTC. It translates to CASSLVRDEQFF.

There are a few counts of this clone. The rearrangement joins TRBV6-5 to TRBJ1-1; D gene unclear. This CDR3 contains 12 residues. V shed 0 bases and J shed 10 bases, with 9 bases lying between them. Germline loops: CDR1 MNHEY, CDR2 SVGAGI. CDR3 nucleotide sequence: TGTGCCAGCAGTTACTCTGGAGATAGAGCTTTCTTT. Residues: CASSYSGDRAFF.

This clone was detected once. This chain connects TRBV18 to TRBJ2-2, with TRBD2 matching over 7 bases. The CDR3 has 15 residues. V lost 4 bases and J lost 4; bases outside the gene matches: 6. The germline V gene encodes CDR1 KGHSH and CDR2 LQKENI. The CDR3 DNA is TGTGCCAGCTCACAAAACCGGGAGGCCACCGGGGAGCTGTTTTTT. It specifies CASSQNREATGELFF.

J is TRBJ2-7 and V is TRBV7-9; tentatively, D is TRBD1 (6 bases). The V end was cut by 0 bases, the J end by 5 bases, with 14 bases between. This CDR3 contains 15 residues. Looked up from germline, CDR1 is SEHNR and CDR2 is FQNEAQ (reference sequence). The CDR3 is CASSLARTGRNEQYF. The DNA for the CDR3 is TGTGCCAGCAGCTTAGCGCGCACAGGGCGTAACGAGCAGTACTTC.

Comment on this clone: A junction end diverges from the germline sequence, so it may reflect a read error. The J gene is TRBJ1-1, the V gene TRBV7-7; perhaps TRBD1 as D (6 bases). This CDR3 has 13 amino acids. The germline V gene encodes CDR1 SSHAT and CDR2 FNYEAQ (reference sequence). The CDR3 loop reads CASSQETGSEAFF. As DNA, the CDR3 is TGTGCTAGCAGCCAAGAGACAGGATCTGAAGCTTTCTTT.

CDR3 region: CASSFDRLNEKLFF. CDR3 DNA sequence: TGTGCCAGCAGCTTCGACAGACTAAATGAAAAACTGTTTTTT. The V gene is TRBV7-9, the J gene TRBJ1-4; the D gene is possibly TRBD1 (5 bases). CDR1 and CDR2 (germline): SEHNR, FQNEAQ (reference sequence). V was pared by 3 bases and J by 5 bases, with 10 bases between. This CDR3 is 14 amino acids long.

The chain uses TRBV20-1 and TRBJ1-2; the D gene is possibly TRBD1 (5 bases). Germline V gene data show CDR1 as DFQATT and CDR2 as SNEGSKA (reference sequence). V was cut by 6 bases and J by 8 bases, with 13 bases left in between. This CDR3 is 11 amino acids long. The CDR3 region has the DNA TGCAGTGCCCGGTTCCGGGACGGCTACACCTTC. As protein: CSARFRDGYTF.

The chain recombines TRBV19 with TRBJ1-5; perhaps TRBD1 as D (5 bases). Germline CDR1 is LNHDA and CDR2 is SQIVND (reference sequence). The CDR3 consists of 14 residues. V lost 4 bases and J 0 bases, leaving 7 bases between the germline ends. The CDR3 DNA sequence: TGTGCCAGTAGTAGGGGGTATAGCAATCAGCCCCAGCATTTT. It is translated as CASSRGYSNQPQHF.

The gene calls are TRBV5-1 and TRBJ2-3; D remains ambiguous. Trimming stripped 4 bases from V and 6 bases from J, with 9 bases between. The CDR3 is 12 amino acids. CDR1 SGHRS and CDR2 YFSETQ come from the germline V gene. The CDR3 spells CASSPDQDTQYF. The DNA of the CDR3 is TGCGCCAGCAGCCCGGACCAGGATACGCAGTATTTT.